This TCR beta chain is drawn from a study of response to subunit inactivated influenza vaccine. TCRdb re-called the RT-PCR reads with MiXCR, one entry per CDR3 protein. The data contain 500,000 to 600,000 distinct CDR3 sequences, around 15% of them singletons. Between the trimmed V and J ends, which lost 4 bases and 7 bases, there was a span of 19 bases. In germline, CDR1 is SEHNR, CDR2 FQNEAQ (reference sequence). This CDR3 is built from 15 residues. This clonotype was picked up a small number of times. No antigen is known for it. The study's findings and limits: Researchers suggested that each seasonal influenza vaccination recruits few new T cells.

The chain carries TRBV7-9 and TRBJ2-5, with D possibly called TRBD1 or TRBD2 (5 bases each). Specimen: PBMCs from blood, collected about 11 days after vaccination. This sequence originates from a man between 45 and 60 years old who received an inactivated influenza vaccine. The CDR3 DNA sequence: TGTGCCAGCAGCTATCCGGGACCCTCGGCTCGGACCCAGTACTTC. Its protein product is CASSYPGPSARTQYF.